This T cell receptor (beta chain) was documented in a study of blood T cell repertoires in COVID-19. Study at large: Sites in the United States, Italy and Spain provided acute and convalescent COVID-19 samples.

Trimming cost V 1 base and J 5 bases, with 14 bases left between them. CDR3 size: 16 residues. From germline, CDR1 is LGHNT and CDR2 FRNRAP. Recruitment covered fewer than 25 US areas and drew participants whose ages spanned about 18 to 90 years. What the recovered Cohort 3 donors had was two negative PCRs, clearance, or symptom resolution. Using immunoSEQ multiplex PCR, the repertoire was profiled, and TCRdb retains in-frame clones only, with some absent. The sample has almost 200,000 clones; about 90% are singletons. Source material: PBMCs or T cells enriched from blood (not recorded which). The chain recombines TRBV12-5 with TRBJ1-4; tentative D call: TRBD1 (6 bases). This receptor was obtained from a woman aged 18-29 years who had recovered from COVID-19. The CDR3 loop reads CASGLALTQGNEKLFF. The DNA of the CDR3 is TGTGCTAGTGGTTTGGCTCTCACGCAGGGGAATGAAAAACTGTTTTTT.